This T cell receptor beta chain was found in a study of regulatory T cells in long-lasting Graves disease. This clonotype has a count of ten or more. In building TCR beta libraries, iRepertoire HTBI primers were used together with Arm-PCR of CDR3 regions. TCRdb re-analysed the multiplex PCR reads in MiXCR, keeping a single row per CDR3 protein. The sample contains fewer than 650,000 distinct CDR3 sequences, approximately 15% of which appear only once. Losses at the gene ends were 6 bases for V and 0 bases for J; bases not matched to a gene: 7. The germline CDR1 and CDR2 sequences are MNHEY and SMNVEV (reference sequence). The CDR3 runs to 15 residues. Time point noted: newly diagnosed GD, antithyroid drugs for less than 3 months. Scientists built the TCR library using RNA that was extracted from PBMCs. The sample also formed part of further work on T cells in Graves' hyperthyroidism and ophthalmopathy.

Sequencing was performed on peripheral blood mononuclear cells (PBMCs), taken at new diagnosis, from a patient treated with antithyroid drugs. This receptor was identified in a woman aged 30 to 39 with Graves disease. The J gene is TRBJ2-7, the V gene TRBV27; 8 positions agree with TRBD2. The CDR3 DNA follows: TGTGCCAGCAGACGCACTAGCGGAGGCTCCTACGAGCAGTACTTC. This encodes CASRRTSGGSYEQYF.